The 28 T cell receptor beta chains below come from one sample, sequenced in a study of blood T cell repertoires in COVID-19. Data came from immunoSEQ multiplex PCR; TCRdb stores just in-frame clones and leaves some out. The table lists hundreds of thousands of clones, 70% to 90% of them singletons, with 3% in the top ten. Sequenced input: peripheral blood. These receptors were obtained from a man between 18 and 35 years old with active or convalescent COVID-19.

The chain joins TRBV7-2 to TRBJ2-1; TRBD1 aligns across 9 bases. CDR1 SGHTA and CDR2 FQGNSA come from the germline V gene. V was clipped by 8 bases and J by 4 bases; unmatched bases: 9. The CDR3 totals 15 residues. CDR3 nucleotide sequence: TGTGCCAGCTCTGGGGGACAGGGTACTTACAATGAGCAGTTCTTC. This codes for CASSGGQGTYNEQFF.

The chain joins TRBV6-1 to TRBJ2-1; 7 nucleotides agree with TRBD2. The trim removed 2 bases at V and 4 bases at J, leaving 5 bases unmatched. CDR1 is MNHNS, CDR2 SASEGT, per germline. The CDR3 has 15 residues. The CDR3, as DNA: TGTGCCAGCAGTGAACTAGCGGTTTCATACAATGAGCAGTTCTTC. Its translation: CASSELAVSYNEQFF.

The chain couples TRBV28 to TRBJ2-5; D might be TRBD2 (5 bases). This CDR3 is 14 amino acids long. The germline V and J ends were trimmed by 7 bases and 2 bases, with 14 bases remaining between them. Per germline, CDR1 MDHEN and CDR2 SYDVKM. The CDR3 is CASTPGSRQETQYF. CDR3 nucleotides: TGTGCCAGCACCCCTGGGAGTAGACAAGAGACCCAGTACTTC.

This chain joins TRBV15 and TRBJ2-5, with D possibly TRBD2 on 6 matching bases. V lost 6 bases to trimming and J lost 1 base, with 12 bases between them. Looked up from germline, CDR1 is LNHNV and CDR2 is YYDKDF (reference sequence). The CDR3 spans 14 residues. CDR3 DNA sequence: TGTGCCACCAGTACCCGGGACTCCCAAGAGACCCAGTACTTC. Encoded protein: CATSTRDSQETQYF.

The chain recombines TRBV5-6 with TRBJ2-4; 12 nucleotides agree with TRBD2. Trimming at V came to 1 base and at J to 8 bases, leaving 7 bases not matched to a gene. Per germline, CDR1 SGHDT and CDR2 YYEEEE. This CDR3 region has 16 residues. CDR3 amino acids: CASSLLTSGSGYIQYF. CDR3 DNA: TGTGCCAGCAGCTTGTTGACTAGCGGGAGTGGGTACATTCAGTACTTC.

The V gene is TRBV7-9, the J gene TRBJ1-1; 7 nucleotides agree with TRBD1. The CDR3 covers 15 residues. Germline V CDR1 and CDR2: SEHNR, FQNEAQ (reference sequence). The ends lost 3 bases at V and 0 bases at J; junction bases unmatched: 4. CDR3 region: CASSFFTGVNTEAFF. The CDR3 DNA sequence: TGTGCCAGCAGCTTTTTTACAGGGGTGAACACTGAAGCTTTCTTT.

J is TRBJ2-7 and V is TRBV19, with 8 bases that match TRBD1. The junction had 12 bases not matched to a gene; V was cut back by 10 bases and J by 4 bases. Germline CDR1 is LNHDA and CDR2 is SQIVND (reference sequence). This CDR3 is built from 14 residues. The CDR3 nucleotides are TGTGCCACCGGCCCCGGGACAGGCGGATACGAGCAGTACTTC. Amino acid sequence: CATGPGTGGYEQYF.

The sample holds many counts of this clone. The chain combines TRBV14 with TRBJ2-1; weak D call: TRBD2 (6 bases). The length of the CDR3 is 12 residues. V gave up 4 bases and J gave up 7 bases, with 8 bases separating them. Germline lookup yields CDR1 SGHDN and CDR2 FVKESK. CDR3 DNA sequence: TGTGCCAGCAGCCGTCGGGGGAATGAGCAGTTCTTC. Encoded protein: CASSRRGNEQFF.

The V gene is TRBV28, the J gene TRBJ1-1; D is undetermined. The germline V gene encodes CDR1 MDHEN and CDR2 SYDVKM. The CDR3 spans 17 residues. V was cut by 6 bases and J by 0 bases, with 20 bases left in between. CDR3 coding DNA: TGTGCCAGCAGCCCGGGGAGCTTGATTTTACTGAACACTGAAGCTTTCTTT. Protein: CASSPGSLILLNTEAFF.

The CDR3, as DNA: TGTGCCAGCAGTTTAGCTTCCCTAGTTGGCGATGAGCAGTTCTTC. Translating gives CASSLASLVGDEQFF. The V and J genes are TRBV28 and TRBJ2-1, with no clear D. Trimming took off 2 bases at V and 8 bases at J, with 16 bases between the two ends. Germline V CDR1 and CDR2: MDHEN, SYDVKM. The CDR3 length is 15 residues.

CDR3 residues: CASSLVSGTGELFF. The CDR3 region has the DNA TGTGCCAGCAGCTTAGTCAGCGGGACCGGGGAGCTGTTTTTT. The chain joins TRBV7-2 to TRBJ2-2, with TRBD2 as a possible D gene (6 bases). This CDR3 region has 14 residues. V was clipped by 1 base and J by 5 bases, with 8 bases between them. Germline-derived CDR1 and CDR2 are SGHTA and FQGNSA.

The chain combines TRBV23-1 with TRBJ2-6, with 9 bases matching TRBD1. TRBV23-1 is given ORF status, its function remaining uncertain. The CDR3 runs 18 residues. J was trimmed by 0 bases and V by 0 bases; bases with no gene match: 3. Here the CDR3 DNA reads TGCGCCAGCAGTCAATCCGGGACAGGGTACTCTGGGGCCAACGTCCTGACTTTC. Encoded protein: CASSQSGTGYSGANVLTF.

J is TRBJ1-5 and V is TRBV6-5, with TRBD1 matching over 10 bases. Germline values: CDR1 MNHEY, CDR2 SVGAGI. This CDR3 is built from 15 residues. V gave up 6 bases and J gave up 7 bases; unmatched junction bases: 9. The CDR3 reads CASSRLGQGKQPQHF. The CDR3 nucleotides read TGTGCCAGCAGCCGCCTGGGACAGGGGAAACAGCCCCAGCATTTT.

The CDR3 spells CASSFLRQGYGYTF. CDR3 in DNA: TGTGCCAGCAGTTTCCTCAGACAGGGGTATGGCTACACCTTC. This chain joins TRBV28 and TRBJ1-2; 8 bases fit TRBD1. With 3 bases clipped from V and 5 bases from J, the junction kept 5 bases outside the gene matches. This CDR3 is built from 14 residues. Germline values: CDR1 MDHEN, CDR2 SYDVKM.

The V gene is TRBV30, the J gene TRBJ1-2, with D uncertain. The CDR3 is 13 amino acids. Per the germline V gene, CDR1 is GTSNPN and CDR2 is SVGIG (reference sequence). Trimming took off 0 bases at V and 3 bases at J, with 8 bases between the two ends. The CDR3 DNA is TGTGCCTGGAGTGTACTCACCGACTATGGCTACACCTTC. It encodes CAWSVLTDYGYTF.

This clone was observed a handful of times. The chain carries TRBV5-6 and TRBJ1-1, with 8 bases identical to TRBD1. The CDR3 has 16 residues. Germline V lookup: CDR1 SGHDT, CDR2 YYEEEE. The J segment lost 1 base and the V segment lost 3 bases, leaving 8 bases of the junction unmatched. The CDR3 nucleotides read TGTGCCAGCAGCTCGACCAGGGGGCTTGGGAACACTGAAGCTTTCTTT. Translated: CASSSTRGLGNTEAFF.

Concerning this clone itself: Sequence at one end of the junction differs from germline and may be a read error. V usage is TRBV7-7 and J usage is TRBJ2-5, with a possible D match to TRBD1 (6 bases). Germline-derived CDR1 and CDR2 are SSHAT and FNYEAQ (reference sequence). There are 16 residues in the CDR3. The CDR3 reads CASSLSRDTHQETQYF. The CDR3 DNA follows: TGTGCTAGCAGCTTGTCCCGGGACACCCACCAAGAGACCCAGTACTTC.

V gene TRBV24-1 combines with J gene TRBJ1-5; tentative D call: TRBD1 (5 bases). From germline, CDR1 is KGHDR and CDR2 SFDVKD. V gave up 9 bases and J gave up 5 bases, with 10 bases separating them. The CDR3 sequence is 12 residues long. The DNA for the CDR3 is TGTGCCACCGGGGGGGGAGATCAGCCCCAGCATTTT. Protein sequence: CATGGGDQPQHF.

The J gene is TRBJ1-1, the V gene TRBV10-3, with D perhaps matching TRBD1 (5 bases). The CDR3 is 14 amino acids. The germline gives CDR1 ENHRY, CDR2 SYGVKD. Trimming pared 3 bases from V and 1 base from J, leaving 9 bases between. The CDR3 region is CAISDMGGNTEAFF. CDR3 sequence (DNA): TGTGCCATCAGTGATATGGGGGGGAACACTGAAGCTTTCTTT.

The V gene is TRBV4-2, the J gene TRBJ1-4; 7 nucleotides align to TRBD1. Germline CDR1 LGHNA, CDR2 YNFKEQ. The CDR3 sequence is 19 residues long. J lost 0 bases, V lost 0 bases, and 10 bases had no gene match. The CDR3 DNA is TGTGCCAGCAGCCAAGACTTGTCAAACAGGGGCACAACTAATGAAAAACTGTTTTTT. It codes for CASSQDLSNRGTTNEKLFF.

The chain is built from TRBV28 and TRBJ2-5; a weak D match, TRBD1 (5 bases). Trimming took 6 bases from V and 5 from J, leaving 7 bases between them. This CDR3 comprises 11 residues. The germline gives CDR1 MDHEN, CDR2 SYDVKM. This CDR3 is CASRQAETQYF. The CDR3, as DNA: TGTGCCAGCAGACAGGCGGAGACCCAGTACTTC.

V is TRBV6-1 and J is TRBJ2-7; 7 bases are a match to TRBD2. V gave up 3 bases and J gave up 3 bases; unmatched junction bases: 8. The CDR3 extends over 15 amino acids. Germline V gene sequence: CDR1 MNHNS, CDR2 SASEGT. The CDR3 nucleotides read TGTGCCAGCAGTGAGGGCCCCAGCGGGATCTACGAGCAGTACTTC. As protein: CASSEGPSGIYEQYF.

This chain uses TRBV6-5 with TRBJ2-7; 7 nucleotides match TRBD1. V dropped 11 bases and J dropped 2; count of bases not matched to a gene: 9. The length of the CDR3 is 13 residues. Germline V lookup: CDR1 MNHEY, CDR2 SVGAGI. This chain's CDR3 is CASHPGQAYEQYF. The CDR3 region has the DNA TGTGCCTCCCACCCAGGACAGGCCTACGAGCAGTACTTC.

V gene TRBV20-1 combines with J gene TRBJ1-2; 8 bases align to TRBD1. The J segment lost 0 bases and the V segment lost 3 bases, leaving 12 bases of the junction unmatched. The germline CDR1 and CDR2 sequences are DFQATT and SNEGSKA (reference sequence). The CDR3 consists of 17 residues. The CDR3 region is CSASVLQGAGANYGYTF. The CDR3 DNA is TGCAGTGCTAGTGTCCTTCAGGGGGCAGGGGCTAACTATGGCTACACCTTC.

The chain is built from TRBV10-1 and TRBJ2-5; D remains ambiguous. V shed 0 bases and J shed 5 bases, with 10 bases lying between them. The CDR3 loop spans 14 amino acids. Germline lookup yields CDR1 WNHNN and CDR2 SYGVQD (reference sequence). The CDR3: CASSESTFGETQYF. The CDR3 region has the DNA TGCGCCAGCAGTGAGTCTACCTTCGGGGAGACCCAGTACTTC.

This rearrangement joins TRBV7-8 to TRBJ2-3; D may be TRBD1 (6 bases). Trimming took off 1 base at V and 0 bases at J, with 11 bases between the two ends. The germline V gene has CDR1 SGHVS and CDR2 FQNEAQ. The CDR3 has 16 amino acids. The CDR3 region has the DNA TGTGCCAGCAGCTTAGTCATCAGGGGTAGCACAGATACGCAGTATTTT. Residues: CASSLVIRGSTDTQYF.

On this clone: This sample also contains other DNA sequences that code for the same CDR3. The chain recombines TRBV7-3 with TRBJ2-7; 8 bases map to TRBD1. The CDR3 is 13 amino acids. V lost 2 bases and J lost 6; bases outside the gene matches: 3. The V gene's germline CDR1 is SGHTA and CDR2 FQGTGA. The CDR3 DNA is TGTGCCAGCAGCTTACTTACAGGGGGCGAGCAGTACTTC. It translates to CASSLLTGGEQYF.

The chain joins TRBV6-5 to TRBJ2-3; TRBD1 aligns across 8 bases. The CDR3 runs 15 residues. Germline-derived CDR1 and CDR2 are MNHEY and SVGAGI. Germline trimming cut 7 bases from V and 0 bases from J; bases unmatched to any gene: 6. CDR3 nucleotide sequence: TGTGCCAGCAATAGGACAGGGACTAGCACAGATACGCAGTATTTT. Its protein product is CASNRTGTSTDTQYF.